A single sample gave rise to the 10 T cell receptor beta chains below, sequenced in a study of T cell changes during pregnancy in multiple sclerosis. Measured with immunoSEQ multiplex PCR; TCRdb has only the in-frame clones, and not every one. The sample includes about 100,000 clones, 90% of them seen just once. This specimen was peripheral blood, taken in the second trimester of pregnancy. The source is a female donor in good health, enrolled as a control in a pregnancy study.

This chain links TRBV7-2 with TRBJ1-5; D possibly corresponds to TRBD1 (6 bases). The V gene lost 1 base and the J gene lost 2 bases, with 12 bases spanning the gap. The length of the CDR3 is 16 residues. Per the germline V gene, CDR1 is SGHTA and CDR2 is FQGNSA. This CDR3 is CASSLDRAMGNQPQHF. Here the CDR3 DNA reads TGTGCCAGCAGCTTAGACAGGGCTATGGGCAATCAGCCCCAGCATTTT.

V usage is TRBV18 and J usage is TRBJ1-1; TRBD1 matches 8 bases. V shed 0 bases and J 1 base; nucleotides not matched to a gene: 4. The germline CDR1 and CDR2 sequences are KGHSH and LQKENI. The CDR3 is 16 amino acids. CDR3 DNA: TGTGCCAGCTCACCACCGGCCGGACAGGGGAACACTGAAGCTTTCTTT. Its protein product is CASSPPAGQGNTEAFF. The full variable domain, rest sourced from reference TRBV18 and TRBJ1-1, is NAGVMQNPRHLVRRRGQEARLRCSPMKGHSHVYWYRQLPEEGLKFMVYLQKENIIDESGMPKERFSAEFPKEGPSILRIQQVVRGDSAAYFCASSPPAGQGNTEAFFGQGTRLTVV.

The V gene is TRBV2, the J gene TRBJ2-7, with D possibly being TRBD1 (6 bases). The CDR3 contains 12 residues. Germline V gene lookup returns CDR1 SNHLY and CDR2 FYNNEI. With 7 bases removed from V and 6 bases from J, the gap between germline ends came to 13 bases. This CDR3 reads CASKAGVIEQYF. CDR3 nucleotides: TGTGCCAGCAAGGCAGGGGTCATCGAGCAGTACTTC.

The chain has TRBV21-1 and TRBJ1-2. TRBV21-1 is noted as a pseudogene. This CDR3 spans 15 amino acids. In DNA, the CDR3 is TGTGCCAGCAGCAAAGTCGGTGAGGGCTGCTATGGCTACACCTTC. Translating gives CASSKVGEGCYGYTF.

The rearrangement uses TRBV30 and TRBJ2-7; D is perhaps TRBD2 (6 bases). Trimming stripped 1 base from V and 10 bases from J, with 14 bases between. Per the germline V gene, CDR1 is GTSNPN and CDR2 is SVGIG (reference sequence). The CDR3 has 12 residues. This CDR3 is CAWSEGRGRQYF. As DNA, the CDR3 is TGTGCCTGGAGTGAAGGACGGGGGAGACAGTACTTC.

The chain uses TRBV9 and TRBJ2-1; D may be TRBD2 (6 bases). The CDR3 runs 15 residues. Germline-derived CDR1 and CDR2 are SGDLS and YYNGEE. V dropped 2 bases and J dropped 0 bases, with 9 bases sitting between them. CDR3 in amino acids: CASSVRGSSYNEQFF. The CDR3 DNA follows: TGTGCCAGCAGCGTCCGGGGGTCCTCCTACAATGAGCAGTTCTTC.

The chain carries TRBV6-6 and TRBJ1-6, with D unresolved. The germline V and J ends were trimmed by 4 bases and 8 bases, with 9 bases remaining between them. The germline V gene encodes CDR1 MNHNY and CDR2 SVGAGI (reference sequence). The CDR3 is 13 residues long. The CDR3 DNA reads TGTGCCAGCAGTTCCCGGAGTGATTCACCCCTCCACTTT. This translates into CASSSRSDSPLHF.

The J gene is TRBJ2-7, the V gene TRBV6-5; 10 positions agree with TRBD2. CDR1 and CDR2 (germline): MNHEY, SVGAGI. The CDR3 length is 15 residues. V shed 3 bases and J 6 bases; nucleotides not matched to a gene: 8. CDR3 in amino acids: CASSYTGLASLEQYF. The CDR3 DNA follows: TGTGCCAGCAGTTATACGGGACTAGCGTCTCTCGAGCAGTACTTC.

V and J are TRBV5-6 and TRBJ1-2; 7 nucleotides agree with TRBD1. The V and J ends lost 4 bases and 4 bases, in that order; junction bases with no gene match: 7. The CDR3 totals 14 residues. Germline-derived CDR1 and CDR2 are SGHDT and YYEEEE. The CDR3 DNA follows: TGTGCCAGCAGCCTACAGGGGTTAGGCTATGGCTACACCTTC. It translates to CASSLQGLGYGYTF.

This clone has more than one count but fewer than ten. The genes are TRBV7-2 and TRBJ1-3, with D tentatively TRBD1 (6 bases). Trimming removed 2 bases at V and 6 bases at J, with 17 bases between. This CDR3 is built from 16 residues. Germline V lookup: CDR1 SGHTA, CDR2 FQGNSA. The CDR3 reads CASSLIRVQGPNTIYF. CDR3 nucleotides: TGTGCCAGCAGCTTAATACGGGTTCAGGGGCCAAACACCATATATTTT.